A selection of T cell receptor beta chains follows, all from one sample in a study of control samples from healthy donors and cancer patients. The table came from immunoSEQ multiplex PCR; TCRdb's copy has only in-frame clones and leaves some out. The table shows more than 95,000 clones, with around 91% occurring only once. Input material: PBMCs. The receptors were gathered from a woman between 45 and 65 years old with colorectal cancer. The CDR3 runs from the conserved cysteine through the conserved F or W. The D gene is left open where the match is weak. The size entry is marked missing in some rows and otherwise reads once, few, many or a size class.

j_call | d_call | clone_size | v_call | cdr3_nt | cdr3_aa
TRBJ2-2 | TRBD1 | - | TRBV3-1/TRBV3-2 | TGTGCCAGCAGCCATGGCCTGGGACAGCTGAACACCGGGGAGCTGTTTTTT | CASSHGLGQLNTGELFF
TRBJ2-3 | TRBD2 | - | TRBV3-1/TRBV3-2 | TGTGCCAGCAGCCAAGATCGGGGGGAGAGCACAGATACGCAGTATTTT | CASSQDRGESTDTQYF
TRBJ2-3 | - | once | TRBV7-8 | TGTGCCAGCAGCTTAGTCGAACTTGGCGGGTCCCCTGACACAGATACGCAGTATTTT | CASSLVELGGSPDTDTQYF
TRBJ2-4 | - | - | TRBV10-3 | TGTGCCATCAGTTCAGGGGAGAAAAACATTCAGTACTTC | CAISSGEKNIQYF
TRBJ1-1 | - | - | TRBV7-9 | TGTGCCAGCAGCCCCGGACGGACCGGGAACACTGAAGCTTTCTTT | CASSPGRTGNTEAFF
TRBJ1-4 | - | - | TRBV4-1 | TGCGCCAGCAGCCAAGATATGGAGGGGATGGGTGCAACTAATGAAAAACTGTTTTTT | CASSQDMEGMGATNEKLFF
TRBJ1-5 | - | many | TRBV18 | TGTGCCAGCTCACCCCGGGACGGAGGCAATCAGCCCCAGCATTTT | CASSPRDGGNQPQHF
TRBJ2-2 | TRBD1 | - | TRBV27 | TGTGCCAGCAGTTCCTTCTACGGGACAGGGACCGGGGAGCTGTTTTTT | CASSSFYGTGTGELFF
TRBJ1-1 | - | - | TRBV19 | TGTGCCACCTCACGAGGGCTGAACACTGAAGCTTTCTTT | CATSRGLNTEAFF
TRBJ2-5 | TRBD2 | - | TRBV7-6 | TGTGCCAGCAGCACGATAAGTAGCGGGGGGCGGGAGACCCAGTACTTC | CASSTISSGGRETQYF
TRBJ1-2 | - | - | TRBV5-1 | TGCGCCAGCAGCTTGGAAACAGGGTATGCTGGCTACACCTTC | CASSLETGYAGYTF
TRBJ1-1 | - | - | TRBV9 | TGTGCCAGCAGCCCCTTCGCGGGGCTGAACACTGAAGCTTTCTTT | CASSPFAGLNTEAFF
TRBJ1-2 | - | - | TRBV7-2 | TGTGCCAGCAGCTTAGGGCCAGGGGTTGACTATGGCTACACCTTC | CASSLGPGVDYGYTF
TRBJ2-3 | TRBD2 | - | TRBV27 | TGTGCCAGCAGACTCGAAGCGGGAGAAAACACAGATACGCAGTATTTT | CASRLEAGENTDTQYF
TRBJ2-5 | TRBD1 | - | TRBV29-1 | TGCAGCGTGAGGACAGGGGGCCAAGAGACCCAGTACTTC | CSVRTGGQETQYF